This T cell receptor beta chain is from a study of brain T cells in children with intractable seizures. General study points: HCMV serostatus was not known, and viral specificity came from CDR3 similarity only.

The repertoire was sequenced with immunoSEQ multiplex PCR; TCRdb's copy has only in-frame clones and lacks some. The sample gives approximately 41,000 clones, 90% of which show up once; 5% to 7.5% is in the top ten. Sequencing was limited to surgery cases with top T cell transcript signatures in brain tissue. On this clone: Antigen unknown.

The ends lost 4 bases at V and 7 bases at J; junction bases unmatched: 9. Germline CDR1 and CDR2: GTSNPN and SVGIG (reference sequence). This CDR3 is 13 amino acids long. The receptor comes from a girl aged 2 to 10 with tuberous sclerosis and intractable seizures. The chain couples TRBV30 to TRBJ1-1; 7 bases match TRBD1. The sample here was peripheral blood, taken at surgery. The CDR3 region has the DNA TGTGCCTGGACAGTATTCAGGGGGGGTGAAGCTTTCTTT. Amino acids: CAWTVFRGGEAFF.